This T cell receptor (beta chain) was identified in a study of shared clonotypes between healthy human individuals. Background on the study: A few men and a couple of women, aged 18 to 49, were donors.

A note on this clone: Antigen specificity is unknown.

Study results and limitations: Naive subsets generally exceeded memory subsets in estimated richness.

The germline CDR1 and CDR2 sequences are MDHEN and SYDVKM. The CDR3 consists of 13 residues. In the sorted-subset replicate PCRs, around 0.2 ug DNA, tens of thousands of T cell genomes, was used. Produced via immunoSEQ multiplex PCR; TCRdb's table is partial and in-frame only. The data hold 150,000 to 200,000 clones, with 85% to 95% observed a single time. This receptor was identified in a young woman in good health. The genes are TRBV28 and TRBJ2-5; tentative D call: TRBD2 (6 bases). The DNA end is a closer match to TRBJ2-7, so the J assignment may be wrong. Sequencing input: naive CD4+ T cells sorted from blood. Specified subset: CD45RA+ positively selected. The CDR3 bases are TGTGCCAGCAGTTACCAAGGACTATCCGAGCAGTACTTC. Translated: CASSYQGLSEQYF.